This T cell receptor beta chain was observed in a study of blood T cell repertoires in COVID-19. At the level of the study: For recovered donors of Cohort 3, there were two negative PCRs, clearance, or symptom resolution.

Clones were sequenced by immunoSEQ multiplex PCR, and TCRdb holds only the in-frame ones, with some missing. Counted here are fewer than 350,000 clones, around nine tenths occurring once; the ten biggest clones make up under 2.5%. This CDR3 comprises 14 residues. Germline V gene sequence: CDR1 SSHAT, CDR2 FNYEAQ (reference sequence). Notes on this clone: One end of the junction does not line up with germline, which may come from a read error.

This TCR was recovered from a woman in her sixties or seventies in a cohort exposed to, infected with or recovered from COVID-19 (not recorded which). The V and J genes are TRBV7-7 and TRBJ2-5, with TRBD2 identical over 14 bases. The sequencing input was PBMCs or T cells enriched from blood (not recorded which). CDR3 amino acids: CASSQGLAGVAQYF. The DNA of the CDR3 is TGTGCTAGCAGCCAGGGACTAGCGGGAGTGGCCCAGTACTTC.